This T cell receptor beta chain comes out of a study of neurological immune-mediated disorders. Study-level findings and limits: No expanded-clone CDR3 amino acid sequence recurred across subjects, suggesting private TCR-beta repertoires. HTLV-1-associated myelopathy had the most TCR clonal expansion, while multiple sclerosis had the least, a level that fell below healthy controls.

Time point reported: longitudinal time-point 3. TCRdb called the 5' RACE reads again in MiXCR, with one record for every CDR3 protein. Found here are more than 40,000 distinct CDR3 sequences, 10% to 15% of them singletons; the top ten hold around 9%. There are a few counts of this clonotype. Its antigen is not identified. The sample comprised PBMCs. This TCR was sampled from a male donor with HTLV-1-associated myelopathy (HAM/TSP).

CDR3 amino acids: CASSQDTVVGQGPETQYF. For the CDR3, the DNA is TGCGCCAGCAGCCAGGATACCGTCGTCGGACAGGGTCCAGAGACCCAGTACTTC. The V call is TRBV4-3, the J call TRBJ2-5, with 8 positions matching TRBD1. Germline V CDR1 and CDR2: LGHNA, YSLEER. This CDR3 spans 18 amino acids. V gave up 3 bases and J gave up 4 bases; unmatched junction bases: 16.